This TCR beta chain was observed in a study of beta chain features in type 1 diabetes (dated by TCRdb to 2017 to 2018). Broadly, across the study: No differences in mean age, gender distribution, total cell number or subset yield were found between patients and healthy donors. Regulatory and stem cell-like memory subsets were obtained from only 8 patients and about eight healthy donors, while naive and central memory subsets were obtained from all 28 donors. A total of some 100,000,000 sorted cells were examined across all samples, and a strong correlation was observed between cell number per subset and RNA yield. In the study, TCRB repertoires of sorted circulating CD4+ T cell subsets from recently diagnosed type 1 diabetes patients were compared with those of matched healthy donors. General study outcomes and caveats: Naive, central memory and regulatory TCRB repertoires appeared to be more similar among patients than among healthy donors. Because cDNA rather than genomic DNA was sequenced, highly expressing activated cells could have been over-represented, although no difference in activation and CD3 levels was found between groups. A moderate but significant shortening of TCRB CDR3 length was observed in type 1 diabetes patients in all four CD4+ subsets. Only small numbers of individuals were included in the HLA sub-analyses, which left unresolved whether HLA type had any influence on TCRB rearrangement. PCR may preferentially amplify shorter templates, but because patient and control samples were amplified and corrected together, any resulting skew would affect both groups equally. Fewer insertions and more nucleotide deletions at VDJ recombination sites were observed in patients with type 1 diabetes, implying thymic rearrangement abnormalities.

In the germline V gene, CDR1 corresponds to MNHEY and CDR2 to SVGAGI. The CDR3 starts with the cysteine, ends with the phenylalanine, and has 14 residues. The entry retains the CDR3 DNA only, 42 bases that are in frame from base 1. Relative to germline, V is 0 bases shorter and J is 4 bases shorter, with 9 bases between their ends. The entire amount of isolated RNA was reverse transcribed using the High Capacity cDNA Reverse Transcription Kit, so the sequenced TCRB transcripts were expressed ones. Naive, central memory and regulatory T cell samples underwent deep immunoSEQ sequencing, averaging about 3.5 million total reads per sample. Sorted cells were lysed in RLT buffer, and RNA was extracted using DNase-treated RNeasy Micro or Mini kits according to cell number. Each cell subset was processed separately to prevent cross-contamination, with patient and healthy donor samples processed together. Using the immunoSEQ multiplex PCR, TCRB sequences were amplified from cDNA into 87-bp fragments spanning the CDR3 region. Sequencing of the amplicons was done on the Illumina HiSeq platform. The original methods were these. PCR bias was corrected computationally using synthetic template baselines, and reads within Hamming distance 2 were collapsed, with unmergeable singletons discarded. Reads were aligned to IMGT to assign V, D and J genes, CDR3 length, and insertions or deletions at six rearrangement sites. Clonotype counts were normalized to sorted cell number within each subset before computing true diversity and Gini coefficients with the tcR R package. Repertoire sharing was quantified using the overlap coefficient calculated on TCRB nucleotide sequences. TCRdb carries this immuneACCESS record with in-frame sequences only. Its versions omit some clonotypes, under half of them owing to an unresolved V gene in the studies checked, with the rest unexplained. V, J and clone size derive from that table, while D and trimming were established from the DNA sequence. The sample data list about 40,000 clones, and approximately 50% of these were observed just once. 0.72% of the sample is in the top ten clones.

Each donor gave one peripheral blood draw, about 100 mL on average, collected into heparinised tubes. A BD FACSAria II was used to sort naive, central memory, regulatory and stem cell-like memory CD4+ T cells with a panel that included CD45RO, CCR7, CD25, CD127, CD95 and CD27. A purity above 95% was achieved for all sorted populations. PBMCs were isolated immediately by Lymphoprep density gradient centrifugation and stained directly without culture. So that batch effects would be minimized, each experiment stained and sorted samples in pairs, pairing one healthy donor with one patient. Of note for this clone: Its cognate antigen has yet to be identified. No clone much larger than this one lies a single base away; base qualities are absent.

Recombination joined TRBV6-5 with TRBJ1-1; no D gene can be assigned with confidence. This receptor was taken from a woman between 18 and 30 years old in good health. Sequenced material: central memory CD4+ T cells from blood. The CDR3: CASSYSRGLTEAFF. The nucleotide sequence reads as follows: TGTGCCAGCAGTTACTCGCGGGGTCTCACTGAAGCTTTCTTT.